The clone carrying this TCR beta chain was recorded at least ten times. This sample is part of a study of CD8 T cells in ankylosing spondylitis. Using its own MiXCR run on the 5' RACE reads, TCRdb lists one record per CDR3 protein. The sample shows more than 35,000 distinct CDR3 sequences, roughly 2.5% of them seen only once. The sequenced material came from blood, either unsorted or a sorted T cell fraction (not recorded which). This TCR was recovered from a male donor with ankylosing spondylitis or in good health (not recorded which).

Here the CDR3 DNA reads TGTGCCAGCAGCGACCGACAGGGTTTGCTCACTGAAGCTTTCTTT. Translating it yields CASSDRQGLLTEAFF. This chain joins TRBV9 and TRBJ1-1, with 7 positions matching TRBD1. The CDR3 runs 15 residues. Germline trimming cut 3 bases from V and 4 bases from J; bases unmatched to any gene: 9. CDR1 and CDR2 (germline): SGDLS, YYNGEE.